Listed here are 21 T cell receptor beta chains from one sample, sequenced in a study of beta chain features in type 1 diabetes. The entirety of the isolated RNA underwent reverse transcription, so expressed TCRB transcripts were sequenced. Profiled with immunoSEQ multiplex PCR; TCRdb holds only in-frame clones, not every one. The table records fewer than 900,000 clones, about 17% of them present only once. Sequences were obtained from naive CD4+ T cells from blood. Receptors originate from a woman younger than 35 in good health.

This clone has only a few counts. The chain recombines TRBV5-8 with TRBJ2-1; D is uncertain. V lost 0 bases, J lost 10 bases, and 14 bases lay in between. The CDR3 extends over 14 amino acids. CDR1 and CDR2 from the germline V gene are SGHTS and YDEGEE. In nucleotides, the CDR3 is TGTGCCAGCAGCTTGGTGTGGTGGGATCGGGAGCAGTTCTTC. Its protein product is CASSLVWWDREQFF.

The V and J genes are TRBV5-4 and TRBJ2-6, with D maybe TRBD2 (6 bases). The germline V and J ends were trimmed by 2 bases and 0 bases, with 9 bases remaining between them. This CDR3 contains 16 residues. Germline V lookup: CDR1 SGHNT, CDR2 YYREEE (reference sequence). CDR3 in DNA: TGTGCCAGCAGCTTACGGGGGATCTCTGGGGCCAACGTCCTGACTTTC. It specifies CASSLRGISGANVLTF.

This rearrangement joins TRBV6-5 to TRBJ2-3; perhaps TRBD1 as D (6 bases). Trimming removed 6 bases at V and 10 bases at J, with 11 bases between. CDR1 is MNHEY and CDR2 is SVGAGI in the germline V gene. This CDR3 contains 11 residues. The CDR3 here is CASRRDTAQYF. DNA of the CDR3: TGTGCCAGCAGAAGGGACACCGCGCAGTATTTT.

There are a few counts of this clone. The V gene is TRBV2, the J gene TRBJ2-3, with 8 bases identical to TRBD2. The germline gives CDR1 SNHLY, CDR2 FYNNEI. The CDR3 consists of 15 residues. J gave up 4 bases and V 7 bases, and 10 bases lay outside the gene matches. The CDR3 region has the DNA TGTGCCAGCAAGAGATCGAGCGGGAGTGCAGATACGCAGTATTTT. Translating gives CASKRSSGSADTQYF.

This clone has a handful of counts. CDR3 DNA sequence: TGTGCCAGCTCACCGAGGACCTTCTCCGGGACAGGGGCCTACGAGCAGTACTTC. Its translation: CASSPRTFSGTGAYEQYF. The chain has TRBV18 and TRBJ2-7; 10 nucleotides match TRBD1. The CDR3 is 18 amino acids. CDR1 and CDR2 from the germline V gene are KGHSH and LQKENI. Trimming took 3 bases from V and 2 from J; bases not matched to a gene: 13.

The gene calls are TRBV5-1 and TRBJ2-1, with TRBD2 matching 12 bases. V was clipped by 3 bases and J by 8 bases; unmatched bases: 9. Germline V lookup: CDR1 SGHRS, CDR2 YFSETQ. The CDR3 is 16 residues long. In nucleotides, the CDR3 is TGCGCCAGCAGCTCGGGGACTAGCGGGTCCTATCATGAGCAGTTCTTC. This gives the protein CASSSGTSGSYHEQFF.

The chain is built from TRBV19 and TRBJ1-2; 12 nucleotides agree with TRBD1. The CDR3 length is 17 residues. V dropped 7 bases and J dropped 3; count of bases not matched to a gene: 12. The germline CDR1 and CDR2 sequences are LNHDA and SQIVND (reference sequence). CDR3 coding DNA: TGTGCCAGTAACCCGGGACAGGGGGCCTATCCCCACTATGGCTACACCTTC. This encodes CASNPGQGAYPHYGYTF.

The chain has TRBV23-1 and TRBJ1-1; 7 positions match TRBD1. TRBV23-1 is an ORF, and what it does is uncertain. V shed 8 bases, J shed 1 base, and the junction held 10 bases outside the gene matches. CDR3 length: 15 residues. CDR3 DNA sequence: TGCGCCAGCGGAACTTTAAACAGGGGGAACACTGAAGCTTTCTTT. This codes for CASGTLNRGNTEAFF.

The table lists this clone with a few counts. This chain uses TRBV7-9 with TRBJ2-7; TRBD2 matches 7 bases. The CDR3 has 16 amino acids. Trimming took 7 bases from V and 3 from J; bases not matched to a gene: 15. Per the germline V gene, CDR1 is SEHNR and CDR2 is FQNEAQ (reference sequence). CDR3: CASTDRLGREFYEQYF. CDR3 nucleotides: TGTGCCAGCACCGATAGGTTAGGGCGGGAGTTCTACGAGCAGTACTTC.

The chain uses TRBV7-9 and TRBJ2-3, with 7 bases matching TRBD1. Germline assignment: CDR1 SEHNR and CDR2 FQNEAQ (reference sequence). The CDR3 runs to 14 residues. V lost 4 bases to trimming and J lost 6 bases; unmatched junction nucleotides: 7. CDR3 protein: CASSSTPGQDTQYF. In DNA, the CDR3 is TGTGCCAGCAGCTCGACCCCGGGACAGGATACGCAGTATTTT. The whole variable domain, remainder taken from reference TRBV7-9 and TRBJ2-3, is DTGVSQNPRHKITKRGQNVTFRCDPISEHNRLYWYRQTLGQGPEFLTYFQNEAQLEKSRLLSDRFSAERPKGSFSTLEIQRTEQGDSAMYLCASSSTPGQDTQYFGPGTRLTVL.

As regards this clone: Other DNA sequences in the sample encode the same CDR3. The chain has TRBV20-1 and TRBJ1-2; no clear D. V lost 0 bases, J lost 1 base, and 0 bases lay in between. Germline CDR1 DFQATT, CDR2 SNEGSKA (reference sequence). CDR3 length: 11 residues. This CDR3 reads CSARDNYGYTF. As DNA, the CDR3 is TGCAGTGCTAGAGATAACTATGGCTACACCTTC.

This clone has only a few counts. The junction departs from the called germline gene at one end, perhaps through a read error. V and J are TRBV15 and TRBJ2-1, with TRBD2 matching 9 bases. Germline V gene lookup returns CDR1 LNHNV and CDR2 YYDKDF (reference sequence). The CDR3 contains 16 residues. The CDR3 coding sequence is TGTGCCACCAGCCCGCCCGGCGGGAGGGCCTACTATGAGCAGTTCTTC. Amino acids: CATSPPGGRAYYEQFF.

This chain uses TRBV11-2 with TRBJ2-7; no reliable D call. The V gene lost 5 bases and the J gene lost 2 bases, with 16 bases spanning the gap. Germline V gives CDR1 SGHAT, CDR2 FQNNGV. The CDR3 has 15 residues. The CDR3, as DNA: TGTGCCAGCAGCCTTACTCGCACGAAGACCTACGAGCAGTACTTC. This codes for CASSLTRTKTYEQYF.

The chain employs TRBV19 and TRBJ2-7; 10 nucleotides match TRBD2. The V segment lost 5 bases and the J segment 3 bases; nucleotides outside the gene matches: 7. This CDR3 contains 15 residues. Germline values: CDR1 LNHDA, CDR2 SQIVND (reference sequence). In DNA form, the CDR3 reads TGTGCCAGTAGTCCGATAGCTAGCGGGGGCTACGAGCAGTACTTC. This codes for CASSPIASGGYEQYF.

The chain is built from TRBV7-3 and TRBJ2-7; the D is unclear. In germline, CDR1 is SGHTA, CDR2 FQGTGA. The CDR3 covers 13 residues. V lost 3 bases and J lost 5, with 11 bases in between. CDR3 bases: TGTGCCAGCAGCTTCTCACCTGGAGACGAGCAGTACTTC. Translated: CASSFSPGDEQYF.

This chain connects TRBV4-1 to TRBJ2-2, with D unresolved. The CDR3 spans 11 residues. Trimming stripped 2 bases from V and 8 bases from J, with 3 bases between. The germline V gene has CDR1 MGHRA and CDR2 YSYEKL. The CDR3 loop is CASSQIGELFF. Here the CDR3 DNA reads TGCGCCAGCAGCCAAATTGGGGAGCTGTTTTTT.

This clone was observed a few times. CDR3 in amino acids: CSATSGSYNEQFF. The CDR3 nucleotides read TGCAGCGCCACTAGCGGGAGTTACAATGAGCAGTTCTTC. The chain combines TRBV29-1 with TRBJ2-1; 11 bases map to TRBD2. CDR1 and CDR2 from the germline V gene are SQVTM and ANQGSEA. Trimming at V came to 7 bases and at J to 4 bases, leaving 3 bases not matched to a gene. The CDR3 consists of 13 residues.

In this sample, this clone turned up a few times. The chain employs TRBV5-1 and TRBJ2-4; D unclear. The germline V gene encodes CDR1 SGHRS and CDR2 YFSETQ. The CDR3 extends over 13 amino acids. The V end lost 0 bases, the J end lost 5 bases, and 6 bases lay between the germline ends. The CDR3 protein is CASSLAQENIQYF. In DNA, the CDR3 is TGCGCCAGCAGCTTGGCCCAGGAAAACATTCAGTACTTC.

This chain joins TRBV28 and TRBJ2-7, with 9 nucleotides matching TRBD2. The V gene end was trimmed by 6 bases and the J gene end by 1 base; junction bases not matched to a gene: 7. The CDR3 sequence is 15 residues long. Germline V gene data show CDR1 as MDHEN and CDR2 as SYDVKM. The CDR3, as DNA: TGTGCCAGCAGATTAGCGGGAGTTGGTTCCTACGAGCAGTACTTC. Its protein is CASRLAGVGSYEQYF.

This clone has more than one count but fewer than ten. CDR3 sequence: CATSREARTTNEKLFF. The CDR3 DNA reads as TGTGCCACCTCCCGGGAAGCCCGGACAACTAATGAAAAACTGTTTTTT. The V gene is TRBV18, the J gene TRBJ1-4; no firm D call. The CDR3 is made up of 16 amino acids. Trimming left V 10 bases short and J 0 bases short, with 18 bases between. Germline CDR1 and CDR2: KGHSH and LQKENI.

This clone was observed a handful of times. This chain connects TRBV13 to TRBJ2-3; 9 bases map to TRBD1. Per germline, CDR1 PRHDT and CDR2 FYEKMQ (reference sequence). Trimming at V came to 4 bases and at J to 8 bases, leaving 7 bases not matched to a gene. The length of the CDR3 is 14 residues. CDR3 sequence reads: CASSWDREGATQYF. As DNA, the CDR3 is TGTGCCAGCAGCTGGGACAGGGAGGGGGCTACGCAGTATTTT. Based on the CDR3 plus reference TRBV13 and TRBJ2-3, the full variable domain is AAGVIQSPRHLIKEKRETATLKCYPIPRHDTVYWYQQGPGQDPQFLISFYEKMQSDKGSIPDRFSAQQFSDYHSELNMSSLELGDSALYFCASSWDREGATQYFGPGTRLTVL.